This T cell receptor (beta chain) was identified during a study of blood T cells in healthy people across ages. Overall study findings and caveats: Reliance upon unsorted PBMCs precluded definitive naive versus antigen-experienced comparison.

This clonotype was recorded many times. Its antigen is still unknown. The J segment lost 6 bases and the V segment lost 5 bases, leaving 5 bases of the junction unmatched. Germline V gene data show CDR1 as LGHNA and CDR2 as YNFKEQ. The CDR3 contains 14 residues. For the second PCR, which ran for about 7 to 11 cycles, a sample-barcoded 5' primer and a J-beta primer mix were used. Via MiXCR, TCRdb re-called the 5' RACE reads, giving one row per CDR3 protein. The sample includes about 640,000 distinct CDR3 sequences, around 31% of them seen just once. Sequenced material: blood. The rearrangement links TRBV4-2 to TRBJ2-3, with 10 bases identical to TRBD2. The sequence came from a woman of 80 years or more in good health. CDR3 nucleotides: TGTGCCAGCAGCGTTAGCGGGGGGACCGATACGCAGTATTTT. It encodes CASSVSGGTDTQYF.